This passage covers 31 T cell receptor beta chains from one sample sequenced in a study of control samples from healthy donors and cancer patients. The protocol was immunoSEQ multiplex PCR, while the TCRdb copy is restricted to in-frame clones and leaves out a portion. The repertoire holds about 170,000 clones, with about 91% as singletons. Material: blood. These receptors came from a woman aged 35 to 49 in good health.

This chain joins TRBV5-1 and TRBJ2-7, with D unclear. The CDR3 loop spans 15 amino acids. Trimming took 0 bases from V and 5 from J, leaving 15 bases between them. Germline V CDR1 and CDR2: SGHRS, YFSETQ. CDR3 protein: CASSLGPSPPDEQYF. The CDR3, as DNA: TGCGCCAGCAGCTTGGGGCCTTCCCCTCCCGACGAGCAGTACTTC.

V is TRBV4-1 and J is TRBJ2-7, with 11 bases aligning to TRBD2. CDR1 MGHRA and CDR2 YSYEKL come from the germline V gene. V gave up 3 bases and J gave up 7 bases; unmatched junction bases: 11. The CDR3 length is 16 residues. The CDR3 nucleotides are TGCGCCAGCAGCCATCATGATAGCGGGGGGGCGGGTGAGCAGTACTTC. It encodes CASSHHDSGGAGEQYF.

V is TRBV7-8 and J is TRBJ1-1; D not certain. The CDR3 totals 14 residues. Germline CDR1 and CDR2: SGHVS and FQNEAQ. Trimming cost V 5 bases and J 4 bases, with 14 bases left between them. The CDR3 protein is CASSPAGGSTEAFF. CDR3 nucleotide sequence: TGTGCCAGCAGCCCAGCAGGCGGGTCCACTGAAGCTTTCTTT.

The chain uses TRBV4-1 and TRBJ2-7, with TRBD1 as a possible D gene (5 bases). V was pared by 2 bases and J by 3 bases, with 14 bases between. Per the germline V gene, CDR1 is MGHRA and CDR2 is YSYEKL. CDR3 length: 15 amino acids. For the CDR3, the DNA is TGCGCCAGCAGCCAATACGATGTGGACAACTACGAGCAGTACTTC. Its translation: CASSQYDVDNYEQYF.

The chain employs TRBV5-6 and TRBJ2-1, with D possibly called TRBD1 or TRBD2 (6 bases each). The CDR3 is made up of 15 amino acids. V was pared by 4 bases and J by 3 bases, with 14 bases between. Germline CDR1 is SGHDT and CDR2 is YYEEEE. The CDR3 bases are TGTGCCAGCAGCCTCCCGGGGGCCCTCTACAATGAGCAGTTCTTC. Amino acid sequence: CASSLPGALYNEQFF.

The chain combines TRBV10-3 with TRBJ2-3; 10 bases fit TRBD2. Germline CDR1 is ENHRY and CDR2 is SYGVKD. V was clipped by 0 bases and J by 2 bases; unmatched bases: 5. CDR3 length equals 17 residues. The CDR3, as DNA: TGTGCCATCAGTGAGTCTGATGGGACTAGCGACACAGATACGCAGTATTTT. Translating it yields CAISESDGTSDTDTQYF.

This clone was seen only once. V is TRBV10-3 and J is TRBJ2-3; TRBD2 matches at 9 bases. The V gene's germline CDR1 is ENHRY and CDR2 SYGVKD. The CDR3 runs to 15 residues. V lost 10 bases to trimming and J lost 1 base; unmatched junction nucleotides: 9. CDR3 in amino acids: CASAPWTSGTDTQYF. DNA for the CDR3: TGTGCCAGTGCGCCCTGGACTAGCGGCACAGATACGCAGTATTTT.

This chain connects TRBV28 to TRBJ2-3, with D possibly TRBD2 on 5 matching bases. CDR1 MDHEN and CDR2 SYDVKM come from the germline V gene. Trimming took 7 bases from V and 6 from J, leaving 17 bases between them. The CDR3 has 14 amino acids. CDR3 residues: CASTRTEDADTQYF. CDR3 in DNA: TGTGCCAGCACCCGGACGGAGGACGCGGATACGCAGTATTTT. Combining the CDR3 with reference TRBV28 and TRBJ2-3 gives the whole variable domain DVKVTQSSRYLVKRTGEKVFLECVQDMDHENMFWYRQDPGLGLRLIYFSYDVKMKEKGDIPEGYSVSREKKERFSLILESASTNQTSMYLCASTRTEDADTQYFGPGTRLTVL.

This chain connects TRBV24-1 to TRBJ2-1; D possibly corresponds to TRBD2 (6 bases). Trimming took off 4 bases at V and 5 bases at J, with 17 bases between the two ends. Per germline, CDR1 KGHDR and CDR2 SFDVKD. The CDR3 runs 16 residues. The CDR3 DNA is TGTGCCACCAGTGACCCAAGGGCGGGGCGGAACAATGAGCAGTTCTTC. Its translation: CATSDPRAGRNNEQFF.

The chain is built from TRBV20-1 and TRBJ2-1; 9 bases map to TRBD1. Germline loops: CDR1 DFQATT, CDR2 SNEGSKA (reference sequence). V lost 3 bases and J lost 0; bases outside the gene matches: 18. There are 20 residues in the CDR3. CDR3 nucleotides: TGCAGTGCTAGTAGAGCTGGGACAGGGAGGAACGCCCTCTCCTACAATGAGCAGTTCTTC. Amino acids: CSASRAGTGRNALSYNEQFF.

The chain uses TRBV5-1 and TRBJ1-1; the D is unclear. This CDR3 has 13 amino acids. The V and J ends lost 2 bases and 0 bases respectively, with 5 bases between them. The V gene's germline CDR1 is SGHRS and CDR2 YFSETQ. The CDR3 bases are TGCGCCAGCAGCTTTACAGTGAACACTGAAGCTTTCTTT. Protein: CASSFTVNTEAFF.

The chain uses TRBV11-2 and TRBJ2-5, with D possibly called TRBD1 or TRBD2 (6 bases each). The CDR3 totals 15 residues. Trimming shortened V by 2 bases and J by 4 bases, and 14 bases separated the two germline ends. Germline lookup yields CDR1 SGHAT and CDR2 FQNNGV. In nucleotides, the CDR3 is TGTGCCAGCAGCTTAACCGGGGGCCAGGGAGAGACCCAGTACTTC. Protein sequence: CASSLTGGQGETQYF.

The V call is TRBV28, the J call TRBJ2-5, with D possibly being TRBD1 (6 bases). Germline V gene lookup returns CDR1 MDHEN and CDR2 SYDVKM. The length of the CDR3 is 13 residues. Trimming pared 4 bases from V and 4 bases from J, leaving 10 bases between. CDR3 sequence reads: CASSSQGPETQYF. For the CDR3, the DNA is TGTGCCAGCAGTTCACAGGGACCAGAGACCCAGTACTTC.

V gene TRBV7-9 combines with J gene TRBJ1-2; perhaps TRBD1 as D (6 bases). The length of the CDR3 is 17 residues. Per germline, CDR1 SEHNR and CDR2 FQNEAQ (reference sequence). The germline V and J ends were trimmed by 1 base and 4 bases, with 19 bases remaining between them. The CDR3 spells CASSLDPQQGISYGYTF. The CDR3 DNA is TGTGCCAGCAGCTTAGACCCACAACAGGGAATCTCCTATGGCTACACCTTC. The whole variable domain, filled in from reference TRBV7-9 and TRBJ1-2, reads DTGVSQNPRHKITKRGQNVTFRCDPISEHNRLYWYRQTLGQGPEFLTYFQNEAQLEKSRLLSDRFSAERPKGSFSTLEIQRTEQGDSAMYLCASSLDPQQGISYGYTFGSGTRLTVV.

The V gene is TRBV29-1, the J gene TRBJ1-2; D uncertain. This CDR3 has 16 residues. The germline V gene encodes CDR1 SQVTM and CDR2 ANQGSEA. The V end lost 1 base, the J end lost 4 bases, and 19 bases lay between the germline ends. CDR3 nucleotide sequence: TGCAGCGTTGAAGCATCGCCAAGTTGGGGTAGCTATGGCTACACCTTC. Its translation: CSVEASPSWGSYGYTF. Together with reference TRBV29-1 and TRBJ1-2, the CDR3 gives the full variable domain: SAVISQKPSRDICQRGTSLTIQCQVDSQVTMMFWYRQQPGQSLTLIATANQGSEATYESGFVIDKFPISRPNLTFSTLTVSNMSPEDSSIYLCSVEASPSWGSYGYTFGSGTRLTVV.

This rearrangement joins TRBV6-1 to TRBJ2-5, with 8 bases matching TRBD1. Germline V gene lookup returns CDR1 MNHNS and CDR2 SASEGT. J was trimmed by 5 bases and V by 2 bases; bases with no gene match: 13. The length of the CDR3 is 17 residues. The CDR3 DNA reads TGTGCCAGCAGTGAATGGGGAGACAGGGGCTTCGGGGAGACCCAGTACTTC. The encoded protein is CASSEWGDRGFGETQYF.

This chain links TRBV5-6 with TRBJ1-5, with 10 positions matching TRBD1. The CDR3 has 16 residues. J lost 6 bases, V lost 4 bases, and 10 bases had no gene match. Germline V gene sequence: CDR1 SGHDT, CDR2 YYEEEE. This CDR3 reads CASSAQGTGDLQPQHF. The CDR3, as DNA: TGTGCCAGCAGCGCACAAGGGACAGGGGATCTTCAGCCCCAGCATTTT.

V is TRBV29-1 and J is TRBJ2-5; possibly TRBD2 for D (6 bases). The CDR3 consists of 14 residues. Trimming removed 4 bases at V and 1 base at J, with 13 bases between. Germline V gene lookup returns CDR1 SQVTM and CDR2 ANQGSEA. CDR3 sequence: CSVGGTQTQETQYF. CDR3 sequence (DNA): TGCAGCGTTGGGGGGACTCAGACCCAAGAGACCCAGTACTTC.

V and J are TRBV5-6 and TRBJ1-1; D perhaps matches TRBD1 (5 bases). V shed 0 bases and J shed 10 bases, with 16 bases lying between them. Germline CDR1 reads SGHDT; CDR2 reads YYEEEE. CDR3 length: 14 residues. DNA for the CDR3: TGTGCCAGCAGCTTGGGTACAGGAATGTTGTCAGCTTTCTTT. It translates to CASSLGTGMLSAFF.

CDR3 DNA sequence: TGTGCCAGTAGCCTAATAGCGGGGGGCGGGGCAGATACGCAGTATTTT. Translating gives CASSLIAGGGADTQYF. The chain employs TRBV19 and TRBJ2-3; 10 bases match TRBD2. This CDR3 spans 16 amino acids. Trimming took 6 bases from V and 4 from J; bases not matched to a gene: 10. Germline V gene sequence: CDR1 LNHDA, CDR2 SQIVND (reference sequence).

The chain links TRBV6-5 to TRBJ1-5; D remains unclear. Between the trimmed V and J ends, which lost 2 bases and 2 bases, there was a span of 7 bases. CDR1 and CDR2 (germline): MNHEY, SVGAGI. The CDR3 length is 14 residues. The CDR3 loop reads CASSYRGGNQPQHF. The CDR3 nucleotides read TGTGCCAGCAGTTACCGCGGGGGCAATCAGCCCCAGCATTTT.

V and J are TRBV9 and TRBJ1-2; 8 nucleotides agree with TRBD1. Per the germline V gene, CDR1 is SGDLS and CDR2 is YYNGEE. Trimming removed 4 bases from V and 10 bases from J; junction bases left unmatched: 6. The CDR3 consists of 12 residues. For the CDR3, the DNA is TGTGCCAGCAGCCCCGGACAGGGAGACTACACCTTC. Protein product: CASSPGQGDYTF.

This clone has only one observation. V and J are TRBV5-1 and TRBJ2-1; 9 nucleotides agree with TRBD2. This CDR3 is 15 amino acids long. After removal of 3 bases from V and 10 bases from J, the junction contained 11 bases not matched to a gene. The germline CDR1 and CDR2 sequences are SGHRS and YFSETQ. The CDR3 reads CASSSAGGPAWEQFF. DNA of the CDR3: TGCGCCAGCAGCTCAGCGGGGGGCCCAGCTTGGGAGCAGTTCTTC.

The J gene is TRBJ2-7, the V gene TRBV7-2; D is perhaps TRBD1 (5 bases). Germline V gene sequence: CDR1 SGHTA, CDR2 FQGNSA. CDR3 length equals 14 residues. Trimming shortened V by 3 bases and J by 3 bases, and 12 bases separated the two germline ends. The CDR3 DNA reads TGTGCCAGCAGCTTGTGGGGCGGCCTCTACGAGCAGTACTTC. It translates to CASSLWGGLYEQYF.

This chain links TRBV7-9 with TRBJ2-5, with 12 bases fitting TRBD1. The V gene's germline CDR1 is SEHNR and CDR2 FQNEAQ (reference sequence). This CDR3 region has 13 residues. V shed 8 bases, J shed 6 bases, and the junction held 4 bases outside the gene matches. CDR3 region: CASAGQGAKTQYF. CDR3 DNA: TGTGCCAGCGCGGGACAGGGGGCAAAGACCCAGTACTTC.

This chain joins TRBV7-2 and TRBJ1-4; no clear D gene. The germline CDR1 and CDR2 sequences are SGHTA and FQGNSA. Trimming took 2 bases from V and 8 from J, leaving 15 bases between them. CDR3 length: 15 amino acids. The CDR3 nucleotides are TGTGCCAGCAGCTTATGGGTTTCGGTGGGGGAAAAACTGTTTTTT. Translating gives CASSLWVSVGEKLFF.

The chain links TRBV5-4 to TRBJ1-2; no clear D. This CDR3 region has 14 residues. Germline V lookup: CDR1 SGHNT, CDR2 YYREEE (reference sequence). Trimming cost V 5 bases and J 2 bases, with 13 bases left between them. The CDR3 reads CASRIRDGNYGYTF. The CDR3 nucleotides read TGTGCCAGCAGGATACGTGACGGGAACTATGGCTACACCTTC.

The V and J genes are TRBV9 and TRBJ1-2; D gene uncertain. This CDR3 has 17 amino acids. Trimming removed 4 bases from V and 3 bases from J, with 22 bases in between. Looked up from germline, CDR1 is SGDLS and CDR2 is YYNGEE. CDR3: CASSFSQRSGGDYGYTF. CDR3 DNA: TGTGCCAGCAGCTTCTCTCAGAGGTCGGGCGGCGACTATGGCTACACCTTC.

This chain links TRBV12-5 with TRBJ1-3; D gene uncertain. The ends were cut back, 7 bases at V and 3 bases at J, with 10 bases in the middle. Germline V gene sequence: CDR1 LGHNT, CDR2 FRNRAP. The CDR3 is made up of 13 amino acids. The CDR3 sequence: CASAPGVGNTIYF. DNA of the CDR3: TGTGCTAGTGCCCCGGGTGTTGGAAACACCATATATTTT.

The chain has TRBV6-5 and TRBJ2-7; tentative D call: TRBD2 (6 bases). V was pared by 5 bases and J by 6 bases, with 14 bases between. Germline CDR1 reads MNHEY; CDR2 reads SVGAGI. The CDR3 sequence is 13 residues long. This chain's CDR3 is CASSIPGTSEQYF. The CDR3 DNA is TGTGCCAGCAGTATACCAGGGACTTCCGAGCAGTACTTC.

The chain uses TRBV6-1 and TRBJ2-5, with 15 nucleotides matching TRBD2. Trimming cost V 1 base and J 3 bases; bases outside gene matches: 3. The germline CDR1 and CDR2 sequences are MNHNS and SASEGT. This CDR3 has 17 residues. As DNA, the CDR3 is TGTGCCAGCAGTGAAGGCCGGACTAGCGGGGGGGAAGAGACCCAGTACTTC. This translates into CASSEGRTSGGEETQYF.